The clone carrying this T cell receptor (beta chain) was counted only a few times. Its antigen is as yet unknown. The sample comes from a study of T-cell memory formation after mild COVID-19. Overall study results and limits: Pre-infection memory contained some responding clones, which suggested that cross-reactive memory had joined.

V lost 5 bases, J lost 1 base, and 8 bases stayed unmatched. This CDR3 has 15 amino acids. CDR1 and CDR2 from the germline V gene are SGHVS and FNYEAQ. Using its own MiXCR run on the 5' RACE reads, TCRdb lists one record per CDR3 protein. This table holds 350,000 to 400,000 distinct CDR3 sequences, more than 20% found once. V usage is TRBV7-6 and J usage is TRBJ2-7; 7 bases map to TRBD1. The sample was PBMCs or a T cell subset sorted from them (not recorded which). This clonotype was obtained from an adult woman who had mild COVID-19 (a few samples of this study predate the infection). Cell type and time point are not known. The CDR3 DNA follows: TGTGCCAGCAGCGGGCCGGGCAGGGGGTCCTACGAGCAGTACTTC. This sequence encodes CASSGPGRGSYEQYF.